This is a list of T cell receptor beta chains from one sample in a study of kidney transplant recipient with SARS-CoV-2 infection. MiXCR, run by TCRdb on the reads, gives a single entry per CDR3 protein. This table has under 300,000 distinct CDR3 sequences, about 28% appearing once. The specimen was a blood sample, collected at baseline and between days 110 and 120 from a kidney transplant recipient. The receptors originated from a male patient aged 30 to 39 who had COVID-19 and was a kidney transplant recipient. Some of the T cells might come from the graft donor. The CDR3 runs from the conserved cysteine through the conserved F or W. D genes are given only for firm matches. The size entry is marked missing in some rows and otherwise reads once, few, many or a size class.

cdr3_length | clone_size | j_call | d_call | v_call | cdr3_aa | cdr3_nt
12 | many | TRBJ2-1 | NA | TRBV6-8 | CASSYSPREQFF | TGTGCCAGCAGTTACTCCCCTCGTGAGCAGTTCTTC
14 | many | TRBJ1-1 | NA | TRBV12-3/TRBV12-4 | CASSLRQTPFVAFF | TGTGCCAGCAGTTTACGCCAGACTCCATTTGTAGCTTTCTTT
16 | many | TRBJ1-2 | NA | TRBV5-5 | CASAIYVSRKTYGYTF | TGTGCCAGCGCGATTTATGTCTCGCGAAAGACCTATGGCTACACCTTC
16 | many | TRBJ1-3 | NA | TRBV6-6 | CASSPGGRRSGNTIYF | TGTGCCAGCAGTCCCGGGGGACGGCGCTCTGGAAACACCATATATTTT
16 | NA | TRBJ2-2 | NA | TRBV5-1 | CASSLIPELGTGELFF | TGCGCCAGCAGCTTGATACCGGAACTGGGCACCGGGGAGCTGTTTTTT
17 | many | TRBJ1-2 | NA | TRBV24-1 | CATSSLCSTRKTYGYTF | TGTGCCACCAGTTCTCTTTGTAGTACCAGAAAGACCTATGGCTACACCTTC
14 | many | TRBJ1-3 | NA | TRBV6-5 | CASSYSGSGNTIYF | TGTGCCAGCAGTTACTCAGGGTCTGGAAACACCATATATTTT
15 | many | TRBJ1-1 | NA | TRBV5-4 | CASSLVRGTRTEAFF | TGTGCCAGCAGCTTGGTTCGGGGGACTAGGACTGAAGCTTTCTTT
13 | NA | TRBJ2-1 | NA | TRBV7-9 | CASSLDWSGGEFF | TGTGCCAGCAGCTTAGATTGGTCGGGGGGCGAGTTCTTC
15 | many | TRBJ1-2 | TRBD1 | TRBV27 | CASSLYWSGGNGYTF | TGTGCCAGCAGTTTATATTGGTCAGGGGGCAATGGCTACACCTTC
10 | many | TRBJ1-2 | NA | TRBV2 | CASGSYGYTF | TGTGCCAGCGGGAGCTATGGCTACACCTTC
14 | NA | TRBJ2-5 | NA | TRBV15 | CATSLDRSQETQYF | TGTGCCACCAGCTTGGACAGAAGCCAAGAGACCCAGTACTTC
12 | many | TRBJ1-1 | NA | TRBV6-8 | CASEYRAGEAFF | TGTGCCAGCGAGTACAGGGCCGGTGAAGCTTTCTTT
13 | few | TRBJ1-1 | NA | TRBV10-3 | CAISDEGNTEAFF | TGTGCCATCAGCGACGAAGGAAACACTGAAGCTTTCTTT
17 | many | TRBJ2-6 | NA | TRBV6-5 | CASRPTGLLGGANVLTF | TGTGCCAGCAGACCGACAGGCCTATTAGGTGGGGCCAACGTCCTGACTTTC
16 | many | TRBJ2-2 | NA | TRBV13 | CASSLWQGHDTGELFF | TGTGCCAGCAGCTTATGGCAGGGGCACGACACCGGGGAGCTGTTTTTT
14 | many | TRBJ2-7 | NA | TRBV5-1 | CASSLEGIGYEQYF | TGCGCCAGCAGCTTGGAGGGGATAGGGTACGAGCAGTACTTC
15 | few | TRBJ1-2 | TRBD1 | TRBV19 | CASTSTTGSGYDYTF | TGTGCCAGTACCAGTACGACAGGGAGTGGCTATGACTACACCTTC
18 | once | TRBJ2-2 | NA | TRBV3-1 | CASSLLLPTSGLTGELFF | TGTGCCAGCAGCTTGCTGCTTCCCACTTCAGGCTTGACCGGGGAGCTGTTTTTT
17 | many | TRBJ2-2 | TRBD2 | TRBV7-3 | CASSSGLAGVGTGELFF | TGTGCCAGCAGCTCCGGACTAGCGGGAGTAGGCACCGGGGAGCTGTTTTTT
17 | many | TRBJ1-2 | NA | TRBV7-7 | CASSLSAKCRKTYGYTF | TGTGCCAGCAGCCTGTCAGCTAAGTGCCGAAAGACCTATGGCTACACCTTC
16 | many | TRBJ2-1 | NA | TRBV27 | CASSLLGGLSYNEQFF | TGTGCCAGCAGTTTATTGGGCGGACTTTCCTACAATGAGCAGTTCTTC
13 | NA | TRBJ2-1 | NA | TRBV29-1 | CSPTSSSNNEQFF | TGCAGCCCAACTAGCTCTTCGAACAATGAGCAGTTCTTC
13 | many | TRBJ2-5 | NA | TRBV30 | CAWSGGRRETQYF | TGTGCCTGGAGCGGCGGCCGGAGAGAGACCCAGTACTTC
12 | many | TRBJ1-5 | TRBD1 | TRBV6-5 | CASTDRDQPQHF | TGTGCCAGCACCGACAGGGATCAGCCCCAGCATTTT
15 | many | TRBJ2-7 | TRBD2 | TRBV7-2 | CASSSPGLALYEQYF | TGTGCCAGCAGCTCACCCGGACTAGCTCTCTACGAGCAGTACTTC
16 | many | TRBJ2-3 | TRBD2 | TRBV7-7 | CASSSTLAGGTDTQYF | TGTGCCAGCAGCTCTACCCTAGCGGGAGGGACAGATACGCAGTATTTT
15 | NA | TRBJ2-3 | TRBD2 | TRBV9 | CASSRGGARSDTQYF | TGTGCCAGCAGCCGCGGGGGGGCCAGATCAGATACGCAGTATTTT
15 | NA | TRBJ2-1 | TRBD1 | TRBV6-5 | CASRLRDRGCNEQFF | TGTGCCAGCAGACTCCGGGACAGGGGATGCAATGAGCAGTTCTTC